The clone carrying this T cell receptor beta chain was counted once. The data belong to a study of blood T cell repertoires in COVID-19. Clones were read by immunoSEQ multiplex PCR, and TCRdb kept only the in-frame ones, dropping some. In the table there are under 250,000 clones, roughly 80% of which are singletons. The sequenced material came from peripheral blood. The sequence derives from a woman aged 18-29 years with acute or convalescent COVID-19.

CDR3 sequence (DNA): TGTGCCAGCAGCGTGACAGGGGATGAAAAACTGTTTTTT. Translated: CASSVTGDEKLFF. The chain carries TRBV7-9 and TRBJ1-4, with TRBD1 matching 8 bases. The V gene's germline CDR1 is SEHNR and CDR2 FQNEAQ (reference sequence). The CDR3 sequence is 13 residues long. V shed 5 bases and J 6 bases; nucleotides not matched to a gene: 2.